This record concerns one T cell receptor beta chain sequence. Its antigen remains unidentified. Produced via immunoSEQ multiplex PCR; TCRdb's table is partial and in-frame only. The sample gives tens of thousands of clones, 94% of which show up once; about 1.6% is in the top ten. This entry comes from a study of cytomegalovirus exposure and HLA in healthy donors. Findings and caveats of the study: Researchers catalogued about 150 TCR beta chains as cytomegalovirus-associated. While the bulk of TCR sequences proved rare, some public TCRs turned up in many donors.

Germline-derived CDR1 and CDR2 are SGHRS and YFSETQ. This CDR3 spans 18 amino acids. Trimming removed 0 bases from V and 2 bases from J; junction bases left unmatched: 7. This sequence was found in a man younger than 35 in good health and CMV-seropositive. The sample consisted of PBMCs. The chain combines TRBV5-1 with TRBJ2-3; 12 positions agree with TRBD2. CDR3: CASSLATSGRIHTDTQYF. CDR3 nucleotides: TGCGCCAGCAGCTTGGCAACTAGCGGGAGGATCCACACAGATACGCAGTATTTT.